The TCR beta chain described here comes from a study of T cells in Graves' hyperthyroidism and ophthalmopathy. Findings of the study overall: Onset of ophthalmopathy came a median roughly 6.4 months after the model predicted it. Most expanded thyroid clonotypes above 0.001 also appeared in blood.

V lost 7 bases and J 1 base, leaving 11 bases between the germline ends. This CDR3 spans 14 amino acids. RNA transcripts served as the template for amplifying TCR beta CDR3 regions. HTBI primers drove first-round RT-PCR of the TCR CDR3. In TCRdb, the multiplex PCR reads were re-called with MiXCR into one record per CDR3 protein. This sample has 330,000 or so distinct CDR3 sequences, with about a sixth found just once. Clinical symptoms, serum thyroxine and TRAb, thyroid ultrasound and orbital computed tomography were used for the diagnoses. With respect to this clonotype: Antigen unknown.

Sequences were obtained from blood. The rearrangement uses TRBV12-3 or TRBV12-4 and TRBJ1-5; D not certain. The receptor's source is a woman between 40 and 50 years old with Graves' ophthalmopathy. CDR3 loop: CASTQQWSNQPQHF. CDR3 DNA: TGTGCCAGCACCCAACAGTGGAGCAATCAGCCCCAGCATTTT.